The source of this T cell receptor (beta chain) is a study of T-cell memory formation after mild COVID-19. As to this clonotype: Its target is unknown.

V was pared by 4 bases and J by 4 bases, with 3 bases of the junction left unmatched. This CDR3 region has 14 residues. The V gene's germline CDR1 is KGHDR and CDR2 SFDVKD. Via MiXCR, TCRdb re-called the 5' RACE reads, giving one row per CDR3 protein. The top ten hold around 8% of the sample, which has some 450,000 distinct CDR3 sequences, 20% seen once. Study conclusions and caveats: Contracting CD8+ clones were enriched in EMRA, CD4+ mainly in CM and EM. Day 15 to 85 contractors were CD4/CD8 balanced; later expanders leaned CD4+.

This receptor was taken from an adult woman who had mild COVID-19 (a few samples of this study predate the infection). Cell type and time point are not known. The V gene is TRBV24-1, the J gene TRBJ2-1; 7 nucleotides agree with TRBD1. The specimen was PBMCs or a T cell subset sorted from them (not recorded which). CDR3 loop: CATSDRGRYNEQFF. The DNA for the CDR3 is TGTGCCACCAGTGACAGGGGGAGATACAATGAGCAGTTCTTC.